A single sample is the source of the 2 T cell receptor beta chains below, sequenced in a study of T cell repertoires in cytomegalovirus infection. Using its own MiXCR run on the reads, TCRdb lists one record per CDR3 protein. The data show over 90,000 distinct CDR3 sequences, approximately 17% seen once. Sequences were obtained from PBMCs. The receptor set was obtained from a human donor in good health (CMV status not recorded). Some clones in this sample may be carry-over from other donors' samples.

This clonotype was detected many times. The gene calls are TRBV7-8 and TRBJ1-1; the D is unclear. Germline V gene data show CDR1 as SGHVS and CDR2 as FQNEAQ. Trimming stripped 1 base from V and 1 base from J, with 7 bases between. This CDR3 is 14 amino acids long. CDR3 DNA sequence: TGTGCCAGCAGCTTAGTTCTGGGGAACACTGAAGCTTTCTTT. Encoded protein: CASSLVLGNTEAFF.

This clonotype was counted ten times or more. The rearrangement links TRBV7-2 to TRBJ1-2, with D maybe TRBD1 (6 bases). Trimming took 3 bases from V and 5 from J, leaving 16 bases between them. The CDR3 is made up of 15 amino acids. CDR1 and CDR2 from the germline V gene are SGHTA and FQGNSA. Here the CDR3 DNA reads TGTGCCAGCAGCTTGTTTCGCAGGGGAAGTTATGGCTACACCTTC. This encodes CASSLFRRGSYGYTF.